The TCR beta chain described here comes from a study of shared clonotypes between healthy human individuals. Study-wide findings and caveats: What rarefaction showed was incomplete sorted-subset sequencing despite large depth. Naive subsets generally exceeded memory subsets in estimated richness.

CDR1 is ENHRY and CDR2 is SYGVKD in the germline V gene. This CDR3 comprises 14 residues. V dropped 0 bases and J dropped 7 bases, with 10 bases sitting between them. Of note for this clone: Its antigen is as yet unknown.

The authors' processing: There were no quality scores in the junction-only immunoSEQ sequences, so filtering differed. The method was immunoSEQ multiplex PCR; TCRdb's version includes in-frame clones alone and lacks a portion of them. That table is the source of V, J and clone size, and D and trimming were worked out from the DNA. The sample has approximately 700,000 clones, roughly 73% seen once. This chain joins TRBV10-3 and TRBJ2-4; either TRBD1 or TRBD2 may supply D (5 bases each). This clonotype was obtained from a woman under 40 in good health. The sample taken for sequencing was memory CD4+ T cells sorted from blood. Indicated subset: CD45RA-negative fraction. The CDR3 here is CAISESDEGNIQYF. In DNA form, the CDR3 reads TGTGCCATCAGTGAGTCAGACGAGGGGAACATTCAGTACTTC.